The rows below give T cell receptor beta chains drawn from one sample of a study of blood T cell repertoires in COVID-19. Repertoires were generated with immunoSEQ multiplex PCR, while TCRdb's copy carries only in-frame clones and drops some. The table shows fewer than 400,000 clones, with about 87% occurring only once. Sequencing was performed on PBMCs or T cells enriched from blood (not recorded which). The source of these receptors is a woman aged 45-59 years who had recovered from COVID-19. The CDR3 runs from the conserved cysteine through the conserved F or W. D genes are given only for firm matches. Clone size appears in some rows only: once, few, many, or a class for an expanded clone.

V	size	D	J	DNA	CDR3
TRBV27	-	TRBD1	TRBJ1-2	TGTGCCAGCAGGCCACAGGGGGCCAGGGGCTATGGCTACACCTTC	CASRPQGARGYGYTF
TRBV18	-	-	TRBJ2-1	TGTGCCAGCTCACCCCGGCCAGGGGCAAGCTCCTACAATGAGCAGTTCTTC	CASSPRPGASSYNEQFF
TRBV3-1/TRBV3-2	once	-	TRBJ2-6	TGTGCCAGCAGCCAACCCGTAACTGGGGCCAACGTCCTGACTTTC	CASSQPVTGANVLTF
TRBV18	-	-	TRBJ1-2	TGTGCCAGCTCACTTGGCCGGGACAATCTTTATGGCTACACCTTC	CASSLGRDNLYGYTF
TRBV7-2	-	-	TRBJ1-1	TGTGCCAGCAGCGCAACCACAGTTTTGAACACTGAAGCTTTCTTT	CASSATTVLNTEAFF
TRBV4-1	few	-	TRBJ2-5	TGCGCCAGCAGCCAAACCGGGGGTGCAGGGGGTTCTCAAGAGACCCAGTACTTC	CASSQTGGAGGSQETQYF
TRBV7-9	-	-	TRBJ2-1	TGTGCCAGCAGCTTGGGGCCTTCCCTCTACAATGAGCAGTTCTTC	CASSLGPSLYNEQFF
TRBV5-5	-	-	TRBJ2-6	TGTGCCAGCAGCCCACTGGGAGGTGTACTATCATCTGGGGCCAACGTCCTGACTTTC	CASSPLGGVLSSGANVLTF
TRBV7-9	-	-	TRBJ1-1	TGTGCCAGCAGCTTAACTCCATTCGAAGCTTTCTTT	CASSLTPFEAFF
TRBV25-1	once	TRBD1	TRBJ1-2	TGTGCCAGCAGTCGGGACAGGGTGAATGGCTACACCTTC	CASSRDRVNGYTF
TRBV29-1	-	-	TRBJ2-7	TGCAGCGTGATACAGACAGGAACCTCCTACGAGCAGTACTTC	CSVIQTGTSYEQYF
TRBV19	-	TRBD1	TRBJ1-3	TGTGCCAGTAGGGCGACGGACAGGCCTGGAAACACCATATATTTT	CASRATDRPGNTIYF
TRBV5-4	-	-	TRBJ1-2	TGTGCCAGCAGCTTGGTACAGCCCGCTAACTATGGCTACACCTTC	CASSLVQPANYGYTF
TRBV3-1/TRBV3-2	-	-	TRBJ1-5	TGTGCCAGCAGCCAAGCCTCCTCGGGGCCCCAGCATTTT	CASSQASSGPQHF
TRBV11-2	-	TRBD1	TRBJ2-7	TGTGCCAGCAGCTTGGGGACAGGGGGTCGGTACGAGCAGTACTTC	CASSLGTGGRYEQYF
TRBV12-3/TRBV12-4	-	-	TRBJ2-2	TGTGCCAGCAGCCGGGGGAGGGGGGAGCTGTTTTTT	CASSRGRGELFF
TRBV13	-	-	TRBJ1-2	TGTGCCAGCAGCTTAGGCAGGGCCATCAACTATGGCTACACCTTC	CASSLGRAINYGYTF
TRBV18	-	-	TRBJ1-1	TGTGCCAGCTCACCAGGGACACCGAACACTGAAGCTTTCTTT	CASSPGTPNTEAFF
TRBV25-1	-	TRBD1	TRBJ2-1	TGTGCCAGCATAGAGGGGGCATACAATGAGCAGTTCTTC	CASIEGAYNEQFF
TRBV19	-	-	TRBJ1-1	TGTGCCAGTAGAATCCCTGCTGCGACAGGGAACACTGAAGCTTTCTTT	CASRIPAATGNTEAFF
TRBV19	-	TRBD2	TRBJ2-1	TGTGCCACCTGGACTAGCGGGAATGAGCAGTTCTTC	CATWTSGNEQFF
TRBV7-9	-	-	TRBJ2-7	TGTGCCAGCAGCTTAGCCGGACAGGGAGGGTTCGAGCAGTACTTC	CASSLAGQGGFEQYF
TRBV14	-	-	TRBJ1-2	TGTGCCAGCAGCCAAGCCCACGGCGGGGGGCTTCGTGGCTACACCTTC	CASSQAHGGGLRGYTF
TRBV7-2	-	-	TRBJ1-1	TGTGCCAGCAGCAGGTGGGAGGGAATCCCCACTGAAGCTTTCTTT	CASSRWEGIPTEAFF
TRBV7-2	-	-	TRBJ1-2	TGTGCCAGCAGCTCCCCAGGGTATGGCTACACCTTC	CASSSPGYGYTF
TRBV27	-	-	TRBJ2-7	TGTGCCAGCAGTTACAGGGCAGCCTACGAGCAGTACTTC	CASSYRAAYEQYF
TRBV28	once	TRBD1	TRBJ1-2	TGTGCCAGCAGTCTCCGGGACAGGGCCAACTATGGCTACACCTTC	CASSLRDRANYGYTF
TRBV13	-	-	TRBJ1-6	TGTGCCAGCAGCTTAAAGAGGCGGGGAGCAAATTCACCCCTCCACTTT	CASSLKRRGANSPLHF
TRBV3-1/TRBV3-2	-	-	TRBJ1-5	TGTGCCAGCAGCCAAGGTAGGGGTCAGCCCCAGCATTTT	CASSQGRGQPQHF
TRBV2	-	-	TRBJ2-7	TGTGCCAGCAGGGACAGTTTAAGAACCTACGAGCAGTACTTC	CASRDSLRTYEQYF
TRBV6-2/TRBV6-3	-	-	TRBJ1-6	TGTGCCAGCAGTTACTCAAGGGGGAGACCCCTCCACTTT	CASSYSRGRPLHF
TRBV6-1	-	-	TRBJ2-3	TGTGCCAGCAGTGAATACCTTACCTCGACAGGTTCTAGCACAGATACGCAGTATTTT	CASSEYLTSTGSSTDTQYF
TRBV5-1	-	TRBD1	TRBJ1-1	TGCGCCAGCAGCACGGCGACAGGGAGTTACACTGAAGCTTTCTTT	CASSTATGSYTEAFF
TRBV21-1	-	-	TRBJ1-5	TGTGCCAGCAGCCCGGACTTGGGCATCCCAGAAAATCAGCCCCAGCATTTT	CASSPDLGIPENQPQHF
TRBV7-9	-	-	TRBJ1-1	TGTGCCAGCAGCTTCTCGACAGCGATCACTGAAGCTTTCTTT	CASSFSTAITEAFF
TRBV30	-	TRBD1	TRBJ2-1	TGTGCCTGGAGGTACAGGGGGAGCTCCTACAATGAGCAGTTCTTC	CAWRYRGSSYNEQFF
TRBV9	-	-	TRBJ1-4	TGTGCCAGCAGCGTAGCAGGATCCGAAAAACTGTTTTTT	CASSVAGSEKLFF
TRBV11-3	-	-	TRBJ2-1	TGTGCCAGCAGTTTCATGGCGGGGTCCGAGCAGTTCTTC	CASSFMAGSEQFF
TRBV6-5	-	-	TRBJ1-4	TGTGCCAGCAGTTACACGGGGGGAACTAATGAAAAACTGTTTTTT	CASSYTGGTNEKLFF
TRBV27	-	-	TRBJ2-7	TGTGCCAGCAGTTTGTCGGGGTACGAGCAGTACTTC	CASSLSGYEQYF
TRBV18	-	TRBD1	TRBJ1-1	TGTGCCAGCTCAAGCCGGGACAGGGGGCTTTCAAACACTGAAGCTTTCTTT	CASSSRDRGLSNTEAFF
TRBV19	-	TRBD1	TRBJ1-4	TGTGCCAGTAGTATAGTAGGGGGCGATGAAAAACTGTTTTTT	CASSIVGGDEKLFF
TRBV14	few	-	TRBJ2-2	TGTGCCAGCAGCTCTAATTCGGGCACCGGGGAGCTGTTTTTT	CASSSNSGTGELFF
TRBV18	-	-	TRBJ2-3	TGTGCCAGCTCACCACTAGTTACAGATACGCAGTATTTT	CASSPLVTDTQYF
TRBV5-6	once	-	TRBJ2-6	TGTGCCAGCAGCCGGGTCAGGGGCGCCGGGGCCAACGTCCTGACTTTC	CASSRVRGAGANVLTF
TRBV7-9	-	-	TRBJ1-1	TGTGCCAGCAGCTCGTTACTGGTCCTCGAAGCTTTCTTT	CASSSLLVLEAFF
TRBV2	-	-	TRBJ1-5	TGTGCCAGCTGTTGGCAGGGGAACAATCAGCCCCAGCATTTT	CASCWQGNNQPQHF
TRBV7-8	-	-	TRBJ1-6	TGTGCCAGCAGCTTAGCGATGGGGCAGAATTCACCCCTCCACTTT	CASSLAMGQNSPLHF
TRBV14	few	-	TRBJ1-4	TGTGCCAGCAGCCAGACTTCCAACACCAATGAAAAACTGTTTTTT	CASSQTSNTNEKLFF
TRBV10-3	-	-	TRBJ1-1	TGTGCCATCAGTGAGTCGAGGGAGTTGGCTTTCTTT	CAISESRELAFF
TRBV3-1/TRBV3-2	-	-	TRBJ2-1	TGTGCCAGCAGCCAAGGGTACTCCATCAATGAGCAGTTCTTC	CASSQGYSINEQFF
TRBV5-6	few	-	TRBJ1-3	TGTGCCAGCAGCTTGGGGGCCAGGGTGGAAAACACCATATATTTT	CASSLGARVENTIYF
TRBV21-1	-	-	TRBJ2-2	TGTGCCAGCAGCAAAGAGCCAGGGGATTCCACCGGGGAGCTGTTTTTT	CASSKEPGDSTGELFF